Presented here are 16 T cell receptor beta chains from one specimen sequenced in a study of tumor-infiltrating lymphocytes in primary liver carcinoma. Priming with a constant-region primer yielded TCR beta cDNA from 450 to 600 ng total RNA. Slightly modified ARM-PCR, run as three nested multiplex PCR rounds, produced the TCR beta libraries. TRBV1-TRBV30 forward and Cbeta reverse primers drove the first two approximately 10-cycle rounds. TCRdb processed the multiplex PCR reads anew with MiXCR; each CDR3 protein has one entry. This sample has tens of thousands of distinct CDR3 sequences, with roughly three quarters found just once. Co-extracted RNA and DNA came from around 18-30 mg of unsorted bulk tissue. The sample comprised liver tumor tissue from sampling region 5. Subset described: tumor region T5, tumor centre. These receptors came from a woman younger than 45 with primary liver carcinoma and hepatitis B virus infection.

As to this clonotype: In this CDR3 the conserved last residue, phenylalanine or tryptophan, is missing, so a read error is likely. The gene calls are TRBV12-3 or TRBV12-4 and TRBJ2-1; 11 nucleotides align to TRBD2. V shed 6 bases, J shed 9 bases, and the junction held 10 bases outside the gene matches. This CDR3 is 15 amino acids long. CDR3 DNA sequence: TGTGCCAGCAGCCTGTCCGGGACTAGCGGATTTGAGCAGTTCCTT. As protein: CASSLSGTSGFEQFL.

The chain couples TRBV7-9 to TRBJ2-3, with TRBD1 identical over 10 bases. J was trimmed by 9 bases and V by 7 bases; bases with no gene match: 16. Germline CDR1 SEHNR, CDR2 FQNEAQ (reference sequence). There are 16 residues in the CDR3. CDR3 coding DNA: TGTGCCAGCAACTCCCGGGACAGGGGACACTTAGAAACGCAGTATTTT. Its translation is CASNSRDRGHLETQYF.

As regards this clonotype: One junction end disagrees with the germline gene, perhaps due to a read error. The CDR3 DNA reads as TGTGCCAGCATCTTAGGCGGGGGGAACAATGAGCACTTCTTC. This gives the protein CASILGGGNNEHFF. V and J are TRBV5-4 and TRBJ2-1; 8 bases are shared with TRBD2. This CDR3 comprises 14 residues. Germline-derived CDR1 and CDR2 are SGHNT and YYREEE (reference sequence).

Worth noting for this clonotype: A read error may produce the germline difference seen at one junction end. The chain is built from TRBV4-2 and TRBJ2-1; D not certain. This CDR3 is 18 amino acids long. CDR1 is LGHNA, CDR2 YNFKEQ, per germline. CDR3 DNA: TGTGCTAGCAGCCAAGTAGTGAGCGTCCGACGCTCCCACAATGAGCAGTTCTTC. Translated, it gives CASSQVVSVRRSHNEQFF.

This chain connects TRBV11-1 to TRBJ1-6; tentative D call: TRBD1 (5 bases). CDR3 length equals 13 residues. Germline CDR1 is SGHAT and CDR2 is FQDESV (reference sequence). V lost 5 bases and J 9 bases, leaving 11 bases between the germline ends. The DNA for the CDR3 is TGTGCCAGCAGCCGACTTGGGGGTTCACCCCTCCACTTT. This gives the protein CASSRLGGSPLHF.

A note on this clonotype: This may stem from a read error, because a much larger clone lies one nucleotide away. Here the CDR3 omits its conserved ending phenylalanine or tryptophan, so a read error is the likely source. The DNA is left out, because the CDR3 cannot be placed on it with certainty; the CDR3 is given as TCRdb lists it. The chain is built from TRBV7-2 and TRBJ1-1. The CDR3 is 13 residues long, counting both termini. Germline values: CDR1 SGHTA, CDR2 FQGNSA. The CDR3 sequence is CASSLGWNTEASL.

The chain employs TRBV29-1 and TRBJ2-5, with D uncertain. The CDR3 totals 13 residues. CDR1 SQVTM and CDR2 ANQGSEA come from the germline V gene. Trimming took 6 bases from V and 7 from J, leaving 18 bases between them. As DNA, the CDR3 is TGCAGCGTGACCGGAACAGCCCGAGGGACCCAGTACTTC. Protein sequence: CSVTGTARGTQYF.

This clonotype ranks as medium-sized (0.01 to 0.1%). The CDR3 is CASSWGLAAPYEQYF. In DNA form, the CDR3 reads TGTGCCAGCAGCTGGGGACTAGCCGCACCTTACGAGCAGTACTTC. The chain links TRBV7-9 to TRBJ2-7; TRBD2 matches 9 bases. CDR1 and CDR2 from the germline V gene are SEHNR and FQNEAQ (reference sequence). The CDR3 loop spans 15 amino acids. V gave up 4 bases and J gave up 4 bases; unmatched junction bases: 8.

This rearrangement joins TRBV4-3 to TRBJ1-2; D is undetermined. CDR3 size: 20 residues. Trimming pared 1 base from V and 7 bases from J, leaving 31 bases between. In germline, CDR1 is LGHNA, CDR2 YSLEER. CDR3 nucleotide sequence: TGCGCCAGCAGCCAAGGCGAAGGAAGTGGCAGGATCGCTACTAATTGTGGCTACACCTTC. This sequence encodes CASSQGEGSGRIATNCGYTF.

Note on this clonotype: The junction differs from germline at one of its ends, possibly a read error. The genes are TRBV10-3 and TRBJ2-5; D unclear. CDR1 is ENHRY, CDR2 SYGVKD, per germline. The CDR3 covers 15 residues. The CDR3 protein is CAISESVTRQEIQCF. The CDR3 region has the DNA TGTGCCATCAGTGAGTCGGTTACCAGACAAGAGATCCAGTGCTTC.

As to this clonotype: Given the absence of the conserved phenylalanine or tryptophan at the CDR3 end, a read error is likely. The chain couples TRBV6-1 to TRBJ2-2; either TRBD1 or TRBD2 may supply D (6 bases each). Trimming stripped 2 bases from V and 0 bases from J, with 19 bases between. Germline CDR1 MNHNS, CDR2 SASEGT. There are 19 residues in the CDR3. CDR3 sequence reads: CASSETNPGGAANTGELFS. The DNA for the CDR3 is TGTGCCAGCAGTGAAACCAATCCCGGGGGCGCCGCGAACACCGGGGAGCTGTTTTCT.

This clonotype appeared a single time. In this CDR3 the conserved last residue, phenylalanine or tryptophan, is missing, so a read error is likely. V and J are TRBV11-2 and TRBJ2-7, with D uncertain. Trimming shortened V by 5 bases and J by 6 bases, and 14 bases separated the two germline ends. The CDR3 consists of 13 residues. Germline CDR1 is SGHAT and CDR2 is FQNNGV. CDR3 coding DNA: TGTGCCAGCAGCCCCTCGATTACGGGCGAGCAGTACTAT. Protein product: CASSPSITGEQYY.

With regard to this clonotype: At one boundary the junction diverges from the germline segment, which might be a read error. The V and J genes are TRBV11-2 and TRBJ2-1; the match to TRBD2 covers 12 bases. The CDR3 has 16 residues. Germline CDR1 is SGHAT and CDR2 is FQNNGV. This CDR3 is CTSRVTSGRPGKEQFF. The CDR3, as DNA: TGTACCAGCAGGGTTACTAGCGGGAGGCCCGGCAAGGAGCAGTTCTTC.

Regarding this clonotype: An end of the junction differs from the germline gene, which may be a read error. V and J are TRBV28 and TRBJ2-1; 9 bases match TRBD2. The CDR3 totals 20 residues. Germline CDR1 and CDR2: MDHEN and SYDVKM. The CDR3 DNA is TGTGCCCGCAGTTCTCCCTCTTCGGTTTTAGCGGGAGACAGCCCCAATGAGCAGTTCTTC. Translation gives CARSSPSSVLAGDSPNEQFF. The variable domain in full, with the rest retrieved from reference TRBV28 and TRBJ2-1, is DVKVTQSSRYLVKRTGEKVFLECVQDMDHENMFWYRQDPGLGLRLIYFSYDVKMKEKGDIPEGYSVSREKKERFSLILESASTNQTSMYLCARSSPSSVLAGDSPNEQFFGPGTRLTVL.

Concerning this clonotype: Relative to the germline gene, one junction end is altered; a read error may explain this. V usage is TRBV9 and J usage is TRBJ2-3; TRBD2 matches 10 bases. This CDR3 contains 19 residues. Germline CDR1 is SGDLS and CDR2 is YYNGEE. CDR3 coding DNA: TGTGCCAGCAGTAACTTTCCACTGACTAGCGGGCGTAGCACAGATACGCACTATTTT. This sequence encodes CASSNFPLTSGRSTDTHYF.

In the case of this clonotype: A read error is likely, as this CDR3 ends without the conserved phenylalanine or tryptophan. The chain links TRBV11-2 to TRBJ2-7; D is perhaps TRBD2 (5 bases). CDR1 is SGHAT, CDR2 FQNNGV, per germline. This CDR3 contains 13 residues. The ends were cut back, 9 bases at V and 4 bases at J, with 16 bases in the middle. CDR3 bases: TGTGCCAGTGTCCTGTCTAGCCGATACGAGCAGTACATC. Its protein product is CASVLSSRYEQYI.